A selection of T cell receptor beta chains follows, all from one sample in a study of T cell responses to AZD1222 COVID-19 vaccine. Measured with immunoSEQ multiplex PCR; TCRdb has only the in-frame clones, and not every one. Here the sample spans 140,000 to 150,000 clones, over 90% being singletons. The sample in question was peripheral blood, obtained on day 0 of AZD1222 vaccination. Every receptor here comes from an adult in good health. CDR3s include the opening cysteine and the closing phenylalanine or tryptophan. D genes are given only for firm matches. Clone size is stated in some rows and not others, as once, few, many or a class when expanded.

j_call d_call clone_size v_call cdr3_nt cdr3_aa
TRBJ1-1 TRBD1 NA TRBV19 TGTGCCAGTAGACAGGGGGCGACCACTGAAGCTTTCTTT CASRQGATTEAFF
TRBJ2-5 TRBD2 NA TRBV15 TGTGCCACCACCCAGCGGCTAGCGGGAGTTGGAGAGACCCAGTACTTC CATTQRLAGVGETQYF
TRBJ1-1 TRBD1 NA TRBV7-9 TGTGCCAGCAGCCCCTACCGGGACAGGGTTTTGGGAACTGAAGCTTTCTTT CASSPYRDRVLGTEAFF
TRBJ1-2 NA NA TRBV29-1 TGCAGCGTTGAGCAGGGCTACACCTTC CSVEQGYTF
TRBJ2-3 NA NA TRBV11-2 TGTGCCAGCTGCGGCTTACCAGATACGCAGTATTTT CASCGLPDTQYF
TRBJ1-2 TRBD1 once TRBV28 TGTGCCAGCAGCCCCCCCAGGGGGTACTATGGCTACACCTTC CASSPPRGYYGYTF
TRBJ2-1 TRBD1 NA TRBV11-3 TGTGCCAGCAGCTTTTCCGCGGACAGGGGTGAGCAGTTCTTC CASSFSADRGEQFF
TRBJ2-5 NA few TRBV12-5 TGTGCTAGTGGTCAAGGGAGGGGGCAAGAGACCCAGTACTTC CASGQGRGQETQYF
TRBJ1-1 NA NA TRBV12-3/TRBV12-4 TGTGCCAGCAGTTTAGGTGTGTACCCTGAAGCTTTCTTT CASSLGVYPEAFF
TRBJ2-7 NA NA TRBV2 TGTGCCAGCATTCCCTTCGTGGACTCCTACGAGCAGTACTTC CASIPFVDSYEQYF
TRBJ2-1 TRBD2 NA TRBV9 TGTGCCAGCAGCGTAGCTGGCGGGAGTGTGGATGAGCAGTTCTTC CASSVAGGSVDEQFF
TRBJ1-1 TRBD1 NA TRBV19 TGTGCCAGTAGTATCTCGTCCCCGACAGGGAGTTTTGAAGCTTTCTTT CASSISSPTGSFEAFF
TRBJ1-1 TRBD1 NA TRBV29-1 TGCAGCGTCGACAGGGTGGCAAACACTGAAGCTTTCTTT CSVDRVANTEAFF
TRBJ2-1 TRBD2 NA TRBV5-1 TGCGCCAGCAGCTTGAATCCTAGCGGGACCTACAATGAGCAGTTCTTC CASSLNPSGTYNEQFF
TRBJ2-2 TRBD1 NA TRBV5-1 TGCGCCAGCCTCCGAGACAGGGGCTCCACCGGGGAGCTGTTTTTT CASLRDRGSTGELFF
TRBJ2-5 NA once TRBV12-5 TGTGCTAGTGGTTCGTCCGGGGAGAGGGCAGAGACCCAGTACTTC CASGSSGERAETQYF
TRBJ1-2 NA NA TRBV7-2 TGTGCCAGCAGCTTGGGGGAGGGTTATGGCTACACCTTC CASSLGEGYGYTF
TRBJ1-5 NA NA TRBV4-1 TGCGCCAGCAGCCAAGATCGCAGGGACAATCAGCCCCAGCATTTT CASSQDRRDNQPQHF
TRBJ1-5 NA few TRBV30 TGTGCCTGGAGTGGAGGAGCGGGCCAGCCCCAGCATTTT CAWSGGAGQPQHF
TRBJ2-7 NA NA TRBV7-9 TGTGCCAGCAGCTTAGGGGGGACCTACGAGCAGTACTTC CASSLGGTYEQYF
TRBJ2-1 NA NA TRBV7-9 TGTGCCAGCAGCTCCGGACTCTTCAATGAGCAGTTCTTC CASSSGLFNEQFF
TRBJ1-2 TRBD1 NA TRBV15 TGTGCCACCAGCAGTGACAGGGCCTATGGCTACACCTTC CATSSDRAYGYTF
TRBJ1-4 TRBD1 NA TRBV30 TGTGCCTGGAGTCCCGGGACAGCTGAAAAACTGTTTTTT CAWSPGTAEKLFF